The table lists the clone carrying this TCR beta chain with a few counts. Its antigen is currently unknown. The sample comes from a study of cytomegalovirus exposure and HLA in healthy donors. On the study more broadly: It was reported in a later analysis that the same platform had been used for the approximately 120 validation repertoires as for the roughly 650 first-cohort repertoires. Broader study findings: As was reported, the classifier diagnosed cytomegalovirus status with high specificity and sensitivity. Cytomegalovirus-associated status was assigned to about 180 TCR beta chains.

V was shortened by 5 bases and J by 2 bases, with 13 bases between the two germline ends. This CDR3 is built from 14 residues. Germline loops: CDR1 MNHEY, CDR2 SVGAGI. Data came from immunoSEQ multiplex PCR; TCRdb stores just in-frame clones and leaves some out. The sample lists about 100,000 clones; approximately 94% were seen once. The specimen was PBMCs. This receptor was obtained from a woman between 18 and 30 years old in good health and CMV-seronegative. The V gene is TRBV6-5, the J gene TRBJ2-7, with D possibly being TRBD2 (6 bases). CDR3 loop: CASSQGLGAYEQYF. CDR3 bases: TGTGCCAGCAGTCAGGGACTCGGAGCCTACGAGCAGTACTTC.